The clone carrying this T cell receptor beta chain showed up just a few times. Its antigen is still unknown. Germline CDR1 and CDR2: SGHAT and FQNNGV. The CDR3 contains 16 residues. The junction had 6 bases not matched to a gene; V was cut back by 3 bases and J by 1 base. MiXCR, applied by TCRdb to the RT-PCR reads, yields one record per CDR3 protein. The top ten clones hold more than 6.5% of a sample with approximately 10,000 distinct CDR3 sequences, approximately 80% of them seen once. The sample originates from a study of yellow fever vaccine responses in identical twins. Notes on the study in general: Twins reportedly had a vaccine T cell response that seemed partly convergent, partly personalized.

The sequence was collected from a woman between 18 and 29 years old who received the yellow fever vaccine. Here the sequenced sample was T cells from blood (PBMCs), unsorted or a sorted subset (not recorded which), taken before or after yellow fever vaccination (not recorded which). The J gene is TRBJ2-3, the V gene TRBV11-2, with 8 bases that match TRBD2. The DNA of the CDR3 is TGTGCCAGCAGCTTTGGACTAGCTGGGCGCACAGATACGCAGTATTTT. It yields the protein CASSFGLAGRTDTQYF.